What follows are 17 T cell receptor beta chains derived from one specimen sequenced in a study of cytomegalovirus exposure and HLA in healthy donors. Vbeta (60) and Jbeta (13) primers were used in the PCR. The repertoire was sequenced with immunoSEQ multiplex PCR; TCRdb's copy has only in-frame clones and lacks some. This sample has 130,000 to 150,000 clones, with around 79% found just once. Sequencing was performed on PBMCs. These receptors all stem from a female donor in good health and CMV-seronegative.

Here the CDR3 DNA reads TGTGCCACCAGCCCCCGGGGTGGGGAAACTAACTATGGCTACACCTTC. It specifies CATSPRGGETNYGYTF. V usage is TRBV15 and J usage is TRBJ1-2, with D uncertain. This CDR3 is 16 amino acids long. Germline CDR1 reads LNHNV; CDR2 reads YYDKDF (reference sequence). V was shortened by 5 bases and J by 0 bases, with 16 bases between the two germline ends.

The chain combines TRBV13 with TRBJ1-2; the D gene is possibly TRBD1 (6 bases). V was shortened by 4 bases and J by 0 bases, with 9 bases between the two germline ends. The CDR3 extends over 14 amino acids. Germline loops: CDR1 PRHDT, CDR2 FYEKMQ (reference sequence). The CDR3 DNA is TGTGCCAGCAGCTACAGGGTTTCTAACTATGGCTACACCTTC. Translation: CASSYRVSNYGYTF.

This clone has just one count. J is TRBJ2-7 and V is TRBV25-1; 9 nucleotides agree with TRBD2. With 5 bases clipped from V and 7 bases from J, the junction kept 9 bases outside the gene matches. Germline CDR1 reads MGHDK; CDR2 reads SYGVNS. This CDR3 is built from 14 residues. The CDR3 region is CASSMDQAGGEQYF. The CDR3, as DNA: TGTGCCAGCAGTATGGACCAGGCGGGAGGGGAGCAGTACTTC.

This clone was seen more than once but under ten times. The CDR3 region is CASSLGGKNTGELFF. DNA of the CDR3: TGCGCCAGCAGCTTGGGAGGGAAGAACACCGGGGAGCTGTTTTTT. The chain couples TRBV5-1 to TRBJ2-2; a possible D gene is TRBD2 (5 bases). Germline loops: CDR1 SGHRS, CDR2 YFSETQ. The V and J ends lost 0 bases and 1 base respectively, with 7 bases between them. The CDR3 is 15 residues long.

The rearrangement joins TRBV7-8 to TRBJ1-4; a possible D gene is TRBD1 (5 bases). The V and J ends lost 5 bases and 3 bases respectively, with 16 bases between them. CDR1 and CDR2 (germline): SGHVS, FQNEAQ. The CDR3 has 16 amino acids. CDR3 loop: CASSPYAGSANEKLFF. CDR3 DNA sequence: TGTGCCAGCAGCCCCTACGCAGGGTCGGCTAATGAAAAACTGTTTTTT.

This clone was found once. The chain employs TRBV30 and TRBJ1-3, with unresolved D. Germline CDR1 reads GTSNPN; CDR2 reads SVGIG (reference sequence). V was cut by 7 bases and J by 2 bases, with 12 bases left in between. There are 13 residues in the CDR3. CDR3 in amino acids: CALRTPPGNTIYF. The DNA for the CDR3 is TGTGCCTTACGGACTCCTCCTGGAAACACCATATATTTT.

The chain recombines TRBV27 with TRBJ2-7; 8 bases fit TRBD1. This CDR3 region has 15 residues. Germline V gene lookup returns CDR1 MNHEY and CDR2 SMNVEV (reference sequence). The V and J ends lost 2 bases and 4 bases, in that order; junction bases with no gene match: 7. CDR3 region: CASSLIGQGRYEQYF. Here the CDR3 DNA reads TGTGCCAGCAGTTTAATAGGACAGGGAAGGTACGAGCAGTACTTC.

The V gene is TRBV18, the J gene TRBJ2-6; 9 nucleotides match TRBD1. Germline V CDR1 and CDR2: KGHSH, LQKENI. The ends lost 4 bases at V and 1 base at J; junction bases unmatched: 11. CDR3 length: 19 amino acids. In nucleotides, the CDR3 is TGTGCCAGCTCACAACATCCTTCGGGACAGGGATCTGGGGCCAACGTCCTGACTTTC. Amino acid sequence: CASSQHPSGQGSGANVLTF.

The chain joins TRBV7-8 to TRBJ1-2; perhaps TRBD1 as D (6 bases). The CDR3 totals 13 residues. CDR1 is SGHVS, CDR2 FQNEAQ, per germline. V was pared by 3 bases and J by 4 bases, with 9 bases between. CDR3 in DNA: TGTGCCAGCAGCTTCCGGGACACCTATGGCTACACCTTC. Protein: CASSFRDTYGYTF.

A single count supports this clone. The rearrangement joins TRBV30 to TRBJ2-3; weak D call: TRBD2 (5 bases). The CDR3 runs to 15 residues. Looked up from germline, CDR1 is GTSNPN and CDR2 is SVGIG (reference sequence). V lost 2 bases and J lost 5, with 17 bases in between. CDR3 region: CAWSRSRAVLDTQYF. The CDR3 DNA follows: TGTGCCTGGAGTAGATCGCGGGCCGTCTTAGATACGCAGTATTTT.

This clone has only one observation. This CDR3 reads CASSLTGGSGYTF. In DNA form, the CDR3 reads TGTGCCAGCAGCCTTACAGGGGGAAGTGGCTACACCTTC. V gene TRBV5-4 combines with J gene TRBJ1-2; 8 bases line up with TRBD1. The CDR3 runs 13 residues. Losses at the gene ends were 4 bases for V and 7 bases for J; bases not matched to a gene: 6. The germline V gene has CDR1 SGHNT and CDR2 YYREEE (reference sequence).

CDR3 sequence: CASSASGPPTDTQYF. DNA of the CDR3: TGTGCCAGCAGCGCTAGCGGGCCGCCCACAGATACGCAGTATTTT. The chain carries TRBV9 and TRBJ2-3, with TRBD2 matching 8 bases. Germline V lookup: CDR1 SGDLS, CDR2 YYNGEE. This CDR3 is built from 15 residues. Germline trimming cut 3 bases from V and 2 bases from J; bases unmatched to any gene: 5. Drawing the rest from reference TRBV9 and TRBJ2-3, the complete variable domain is DSGVTQTPKHLITATGQRVTLRCSPRSGDLSVYWYQQSLDQGLQFLIQYYNGEERAKGNILERFSAQQFPDLHSELNLSSLELGDSALYFCASSASGPPTDTQYFGPGTRLTVL.

The rearrangement links TRBV7-3 to TRBJ1-1, with D maybe TRBD1 (6 bases). CDR3 length equals 14 residues. V lost 0 bases and J 3 bases, leaving 8 bases between the germline ends. In germline, CDR1 is SGHTA, CDR2 FQGTGA. In DNA, the CDR3 is TGTGCCAGCAGCTTAACCACAGGGTACACTGAAGCTTTCTTT. Amino acid sequence: CASSLTTGYTEAFF. The full variable domain, completed using reference TRBV7-3 and TRBJ1-1, is GAGVSQTPSNKVTEKGKYVELRCDPISGHTALYWYRQSLGQGPEFLIYFQGTGAADDSGLPNDRFFAVRPEGSVSTLKIQRTERGDSAVYLCASSLTTGYTEAFFGQGTRLTVV.

CDR3 region: CATSRGSSGNTIYF. CDR3 coding DNA: TGTGCCACCAGCAGAGGTAGCTCTGGAAACACCATATATTTT. The chain carries TRBV15 and TRBJ1-3; D call uncertain. The germline V gene encodes CDR1 LNHNV and CDR2 YYDKDF (reference sequence). V gave up 1 base and J gave up 0 bases, with 4 bases separating them. The CDR3 contains 14 residues.

This sequence joins TRBV5-1 and TRBJ2-3, with TRBD2 identical over 12 bases. Trimming at V came to 4 bases and at J to 2 bases, leaving 14 bases not matched to a gene. CDR3 size: 19 residues. Germline V lookup: CDR1 SGHRS, CDR2 YFSETQ. The CDR3 sequence is CASSHRTSGTGPYTDTQYF. The CDR3 DNA reads as TGCGCCAGCAGCCACCGGACTAGCGGGACCGGGCCCTACACAGATACGCAGTATTTT.

In nucleotides, the CDR3 is TGTGCCAGCAGCCAATTGACAGGCAGGGCAGATACGCAGTATTTT. It codes for CASSQLTGRADTQYF. The rearrangement links TRBV7-9 to TRBJ2-3; tentatively, D is TRBD1 (6 bases). The CDR3 is 15 residues long. Germline V gene sequence: CDR1 SEHNR, CDR2 FQNEAQ (reference sequence). V was shortened by 5 bases and J by 4 bases, with 16 bases between the two germline ends.

This clone was picked up a small number of times. The chain couples TRBV30 to TRBJ1-3, with no clear D. Germline CDR1 reads GTSNPN; CDR2 reads SVGIG (reference sequence). Trimming removed 3 bases at V and 2 bases at J, with 14 bases between. The CDR3 has 15 amino acids. The CDR3, as DNA: TGTGCCTGGAGGGACTCAAGTTGGACTGGAAACACCATATATTTT. This translates into CAWRDSSWTGNTIYF.